Listed below are T cell receptor beta chains from one sample, sequenced in a study of regulatory T cells in long-lasting Graves disease. In TCRdb, the multiplex PCR reads were re-called with MiXCR into one record per CDR3 protein. This sample has about 470,000 distinct CDR3 sequences, with 14% to 15% found just once. Separately, the same data were catalogued under a study of T cells in Graves' hyperthyroidism and ophthalmopathy.

The specimen comprised peripheral blood mononuclear cells (PBMCs), sampled at new diagnosis, from a patient treated with antithyroid drugs. All receptors derive from a woman aged 30 to 39 with Graves disease. The CDR3 runs from the conserved cysteine through the conserved F or W. D genes are given only for firm matches. Part of the rows lack a size; the others show once, few, many or a class for expanded clones.

D: NA
length: 13
J: TRBJ2-3
V: TRBV9
size: few
DNA: TGTGCCAGCACCCCTAATGCTATAGATACGCAGTATTTT
CDR3: CASTPNAIDTQYF

D: NA
length: 15
J: TRBJ1-4
V: TRBV24-1
size: few
DNA: TGTGCCACCAGTGATAACAGGGCAGGCCAAGAAAAACTGTTTTTT
CDR3: CATSDNRAGQEKLFF

D: NA
length: 9
J: TRBJ1-2
V: TRBV20-1
size: few
DNA: TGCAGTGCCCCGACAGCGGTCGACTTC
CDR3: CSAPTAVDF

D: TRBD1
length: 13
J: TRBJ1-1
V: TRBV6-1
size: NA
DNA: TGTGCCAGCAGCTTACAGGGGAACGCTGAAGCTTTCTTT
CDR3: CASSLQGNAEAFF

D: NA
length: 13
J: TRBJ1-2
V: TRBV7-9
size: NA
DNA: TGTGCCAGCAGCTTATTAACAGGGAATTTTGGGGACTTC
CDR3: CASSLLTGNFGDF

D: TRBD2
length: 18
J: TRBJ2-7
V: TRBV10-3
size: many
DNA: TGTGCCATCAGTGACGGGACTAGCGGGAGGGCCCAACGGGGCGAGCAGTACTTC
CDR3: CAISDGTSGRAQRGEQYF

D: NA
length: 11
J: TRBJ1-2
V: TRBV3-1
size: few
DNA: TGTGCCAGCAGCCAATGGTTGGGCTACACCTTC
CDR3: CASSQWLGYTF

D: NA
length: 16
J: TRBJ1-2
V: TRBV4-1
size: many
DNA: TGCGCCAGCAGCCAAGATTTTGCGAGAAGGAGCTATGGCTACACCTTC
CDR3: CASSQDFARRSYGYTF

D: TRBD1
length: 16
J: TRBJ2-1
V: TRBV29-1
size: NA
DNA: TGCAGCGTTGAAGTTCCCGGACAGGGGACCTACAATGAGCAGTTCTTC
CDR3: CSVEVPGQGTYNEQFF

D: NA
length: 15
J: TRBJ2-1
V: TRBV7-6
size: NA
DNA: TGTGCCAGCAGCCCGTTTAGCGGTCTCTACAATGAGCAGTTCTTC
CDR3: CASSPFSGLYNEQFF

D: NA
length: 14
J: TRBJ2-2
V: TRBV2
size: many
DNA: TGTGCCAGCAAGTTAGCGCCGAACACCGGGGAGCTGTTTTTT
CDR3: CASKLAPNTGELFF

D: TRBD2
length: 19
J: TRBJ2-1
V: TRBV27
size: few
DNA: TGTGCCAGCAGTTTGAGACTAGCGGGAGGTGGAGGGTTTAAAGATGAGCAGTTCTTC
CDR3: CASSLRLAGGGGFKDEQFF

D: NA
length: 12
J: TRBJ1-1
V: TRBV15
size: NA
DNA: TGTGCCACCAGCAGAGATATCACTGAAGCTTTCTTT
CDR3: CATSRDITEAFF

D: NA
length: 15
J: TRBJ1-4
V: TRBV30
size: few
DNA: TGTGCCTGGAGTGTACTTAAGGGGCAAGGTGAAAAACTGTTTTTT
CDR3: CAWSVLKGQGEKLFF

D: NA
length: 14
J: TRBJ2-2
V: TRBV30
size: few
DNA: TGTGCCTTCGCGACGGTACTTAACACCGGGGAGCTGTTTTTT
CDR3: CAFATVLNTGELFF

D: TRBD2
length: 19
J: TRBJ2-3
V: TRBV6-5
size: many
DNA: TGTGCCAGCAGTTACTCGTCCTCAGCGCTAGCGGGAGGGCCAGATACGCAGTATTTT
CDR3: CASSYSSSALAGGPDTQYF

D: NA
length: 12
J: TRBJ2-3
V: TRBV7-3
size: many
DNA: TGTGCCAGCAGCTCAATAGGAGATACGCAGTATTTT
CDR3: CASSSIGDTQYF

D: TRBD1
length: 14
J: TRBJ2-7
V: TRBV6-2/TRBV6-3
size: many
DNA: TGTGCCAGCAGTTACGATAGGGGGCTGCTCGAGCAGTACTTC
CDR3: CASSYDRGLLEQYF

D: NA
length: 14
J: TRBJ2-7
V: TRBV5-1
size: NA
DNA: TGCGCCAGCAGCCCCAAGGCCCGCTCCTACGAGCAGTACTTC
CDR3: CASSPKARSYEQYF

D: TRBD2
length: 18
J: TRBJ2-7
V: TRBV4-1
size: NA
DNA: TGCGCCAGCAGCCAAGTTACTAGCGGGAGCCCGGGGAACTACGAGCAGTACTTC
CDR3: CASSQVTSGSPGNYEQYF

D: NA
length: 13
J: TRBJ2-5
V: TRBV29-1
size: many
DNA: TGCAGCGTTGAATACCCCACCAGGGAGACCCAGTACTTC
CDR3: CSVEYPTRETQYF

D: NA
length: 15
J: TRBJ1-5
V: TRBV2
size: many
DNA: TGTGCCAGCAGTGAACAGGTAGGGAGCAATCAGCCCCAGCATTTT
CDR3: CASSEQVGSNQPQHF

D: NA
length: 10
J: TRBJ2-5
V: TRBV20-1
size: NA
DNA: TGCAGTGCGTTGGAGGAGACCCAGTACTTC
CDR3: CSALEETQYF

D: TRBD1
length: 16
J: TRBJ1-1
V: TRBV12-3/TRBV12-4
size: many
DNA: TGTGCCAGCATCTTGAGACAGGGTCTCATGAACACTGAAGCTTTCTTT
CDR3: CASILRQGLMNTEAFF

D: NA
length: 16
J: TRBJ2-1
V: TRBV29-1
size: many
DNA: TGCAGCGTTGAGCCTCAGAGGGAGCACTCCTACAATGAGCAGTTCTTC
CDR3: CSVEPQREHSYNEQFF

D: NA
length: 13
J: TRBJ1-5
V: TRBV30
size: NA
DNA: TGTGCCTGGAGTGTCGGGGACAATCAGCCCCAGCATTTT
CDR3: CAWSVGDNQPQHF

D: NA
length: 14
J: TRBJ1-4
V: TRBV27
size: many
DNA: TGTGCCAGCAGGGGAAGTGCAACTAATGAAAAACTGTTTTTT
CDR3: CASRGSATNEKLFF

D: TRBD1
length: 13
J: TRBJ1-2
V: TRBV6-1
size: few
DNA: TGTGCCAGCTCGACAGGGGGAAACTATGGCTACACCTTC
CDR3: CASSTGGNYGYTF

D: NA
length: 13
J: TRBJ2-5
V: TRBV4-1
size: NA
DNA: TGCGCCAGCAGCCAAGGGACCGGGGAGACCCAGTACTTC
CDR3: CASSQGTGETQYF

D: TRBD2
length: 16
J: TRBJ2-7
V: TRBV6-1
size: many
DNA: TGTGCCAGCAGCGGACTAGCGGGAATCGAGGGCTACGAGCAGTACTTC
CDR3: CASSGLAGIEGYEQYF

D: NA
length: 14
J: TRBJ2-1
V: TRBV30
size: many
DNA: TGTGCCTGGAGTCCCACGGGGTTTCACAATGAGCAGTTCTTC
CDR3: CAWSPTGFHNEQFF

D: TRBD1
length: 16
J: TRBJ1-2
V: TRBV18
size: many
DNA: TGTGCCAGCTCACCAAGCTCCGGGACAGCGAACTATGGCTACACCTTC
CDR3: CASSPSSGTANYGYTF

D: NA
length: 13
J: TRBJ2-7
V: TRBV6-2/TRBV6-3
size: many
DNA: TGTGCCAGCAGCTACAACCCAGGGTACGAGCAGTACTTC
CDR3: CASSYNPGYEQYF

D: NA
length: 14
J: TRBJ2-7
V: TRBV6-2/TRBV6-3
size: NA
DNA: TGTGCCAGCAGCGACCCGGGACAACCCCAGAAGCAGTACTTC
CDR3: CASSDPGQPQKQYF

D: TRBD2
length: 14
J: TRBJ2-6
V: TRBV20-1
size: few
DNA: TGCAGTGCTAGGGCGGGGGCTGGGGCCAACGTCCTGACTTTC
CDR3: CSARAGAGANVLTF

D: TRBD2
length: 14
J: TRBJ2-7
V: TRBV9
size: many
DNA: TGTGCCAGCAGCGTGGAGCGGGAGGAAGACGAGCAGTACTTC
CDR3: CASSVEREEDEQYF

D: TRBD2
length: 17
J: TRBJ2-7
V: TRBV7-3
size: NA
DNA: TGTGCCAGCCTCAGTCCCGCTAGCGGGAGCAGTAGGTATGAGCAGTACTTC
CDR3: CASLSPASGSSRYEQYF

D: NA
length: 13
J: TRBJ1-5
V: TRBV4-1
size: few
DNA: TGCGCCAGCAGCACTCTCCTTACTCAGCCCCAGCATTTT
CDR3: CASSTLLTQPQHF

D: NA
length: 14
J: TRBJ1-1
V: TRBV6-1
size: NA
DNA: TGTGCCAGCAGTCTGAAACGTATGAACACTGAAGCTTTCTTT
CDR3: CASSLKRMNTEAFF

D: NA
length: 15
J: TRBJ2-5
V: TRBV19
size: NA
DNA: TGTGCCAGTAGCCCCCGGGACACCACCCAAGAGACCCAGTACTTC
CDR3: CASSPRDTTQETQYF

D: NA
length: 17
J: TRBJ1-2
V: TRBV6-5
size: many
DNA: TGTGCCAGCAGTTACCGCGCGCTCGGAGAAAACAACTATGGCTACACCTTC
CDR3: CASSYRALGENNYGYTF

D: TRBD2
length: 17
J: TRBJ2-3
V: TRBV6-2/TRBV6-3
size: many
DNA: TGTGCCAGCAGTTCGGACCTTAGCGGGAGCGTTCCAGATACGCAGTATTTT
CDR3: CASSSDLSGSVPDTQYF

D: TRBD1
length: 14
J: TRBJ2-7
V: TRBV10-3
size: many
DNA: TGTGCCGCGCAACCCGGGACAGGATTAGGTGAGCAGTACTTC
CDR3: CAAQPGTGLGEQYF

D: TRBD2
length: 15
J: TRBJ2-1
V: TRBV5-1
size: many
DNA: TGCGCCAGCAGCTTGGTAGTAGCGGGAGGTAATGAGCAGTTCTTC
CDR3: CASSLVVAGGNEQFF

D: TRBD1
length: 17
J: TRBJ2-7
V: TRBV20-1
size: NA
DNA: TGCAGTGCTAGAGGTCGAGGGGGCGCCTTTAGCTCCTACGAGCAGTACTTC
CDR3: CSARGRGGAFSSYEQYF

D: NA
length: 17
J: TRBJ2-1
V: TRBV2
size: few
DNA: TGTGCCAGCAGTGAAGTGGTAGCGTGGGGGCTCTACAATGAGCAGTTCTTC
CDR3: CASSEVVAWGLYNEQFF

D: TRBD2
length: 19
J: TRBJ2-2
V: TRBV4-1
size: NA
DNA: TGCGCCAGCAGCCAAGAGAAAGGAGGCGGGAGCTACCGAACCGGGGAGCTGTTTTTT
CDR3: CASSQEKGGGSYRTGELFF

D: TRBD2
length: 15
J: TRBJ2-5
V: TRBV5-1
size: few
DNA: TGCGCCAGCAGCTTGGGTCTAGCGGGATTAGAGACCCAGTACTTC
CDR3: CASSLGLAGLETQYF

D: TRBD1
length: 14
J: TRBJ2-7
V: TRBV2
size: few
DNA: TGTGCCAGCACCACCCCGGACAGGGGCTACGAGCAGTACTTC
CDR3: CASTTPDRGYEQYF

D: NA
length: 14
J: TRBJ2-1
V: TRBV29-1
size: few
DNA: TGCAGCGCCCTCGGGGAGCTTGGCTACAATGAGCAGTTCTTC
CDR3: CSALGELGYNEQFF

D: TRBD1
length: 14
J: TRBJ2-7
V: TRBV6-1
size: many
DNA: TGTGCCAGCAGACCCGGGACAGGAGCCTACGAGCAGTACTTC
CDR3: CASRPGTGAYEQYF

D: TRBD1
length: 15
J: TRBJ2-5
V: TRBV24-1
size: NA
DNA: TGTGCCACCAGTGAGACACAGGGGCAGCGAGAGACCCAGTACTTC
CDR3: CATSETQGQRETQYF

D: NA
length: 15
J: TRBJ2-3
V: TRBV6-1
size: many
DNA: TGTGCCAGTTATCGAGGGGCCTTCGCTACAGATACGCAGTATTTT
CDR3: CASYRGAFATDTQYF

D: NA
length: 14
J: TRBJ2-7
V: TRBV20-1
size: many
DNA: TGCAGTGCTAGAAGTAGCAGGGATCGCTACGAGCAGTACTTC
CDR3: CSARSSRDRYEQYF